This TCR beta chain was sequenced for a study of cytomegalovirus exposure and HLA in healthy donors. Whole-study results and caveats: Through in vitro validation, a few CMV-associated chains were shown to be specific for CMV antigens. The study designated 150 to 200 TCR beta chains cytomegalovirus-associated.

Regarding this clone: Its specificity is not known.

Deletions cut 6 bases from V and 0 bases from J, with 8 bases between. The CDR3 covers 13 residues. The germline V gene has CDR1 LNHDA and CDR2 SQIVND (reference sequence). TCRdb's table, derived via immunoSEQ multiplex PCR, lists solely in-frame clones and lacks some. The sample holds more than 90,000 clones, roughly nine tenths seen once. Sequencing was carried out using PBMCs. The sequence derives from a young man in good health and CMV-seropositive. The chain couples TRBV19 to TRBJ1-2; D remains unclear. In DNA, the CDR3 is TGTGCCAGTAGCGAAACAGCTAACTATGGCTACACCTTC. Translating gives CASSETANYGYTF.